One T cell receptor beta chain is described in this entry. Its cognate antigen is unknown. This specimen belongs to a study of cytomegalovirus exposure and HLA in healthy donors. Study overall: In a previous analysis, around 120 million unique TCR beta sequences were found from about 179 million T cells. Study outcomes and limitations: In vitro assays verified that a few CMV-associated chains recognized CMV antigens specifically.

J gave up 4 bases and V 4 bases, and 14 bases lay outside the gene matches. Germline CDR1 SGHRS, CDR2 YFSETQ. The CDR3 is made up of 18 amino acids. The PCR used 60 Vbeta and 13 Jbeta primers. Using immunoSEQ multiplex PCR, the repertoire was profiled, and TCRdb retains in-frame clones only, with some absent. The sample contains about 200,000 clones, 82% of which appear only once. Sequences were obtained from PBMCs. V gene TRBV5-1 combines with J gene TRBJ2-5; 12 positions match TRBD2. The origin of this receptor is a woman aged 45-60 years in good health and CMV-seropositive. The CDR3: CASSGGRTSGEVGETQYF. The CDR3 DNA reads TGCGCCAGCAGCGGGGGGCGGACTAGCGGGGAAGTAGGAGAGACCCAGTACTTC.